This passage covers 30 T cell receptor beta chains from one sample sequenced in a study of blood T cell repertoires in COVID-19. Sequencing was performed with immunoSEQ multiplex PCR; in TCRdb, only in-frame clones are kept and a portion is missing. The table includes roughly 100,000 clones, 60% to 80% detected once. Sequencing used peripheral blood. These receptors all come from a man aged 55 to 70 with active or convalescent COVID-19.

V and J are TRBV6-5 and TRBJ1-1; tentative D call: TRBD1 (6 bases). CDR1 and CDR2 (germline): MNHEY, SVGAGI. The CDR3 contains 14 residues. The V end was cut by 6 bases, the J end by 6 bases, with 17 bases between. The chain's CDR3 is CASSLMNRVSEAFF. The DNA of the CDR3 is TGTGCCAGCAGCCTAATGAACAGGGTGTCTGAAGCTTTCTTT.

The chain combines TRBV27 with TRBJ2-7; tentatively, D is TRBD2 (6 bases). CDR1 is MNHEY and CDR2 is SMNVEV in the germline V gene (reference sequence). The V end lost 4 bases, the J end lost 0 bases, and 10 bases lay between the germline ends. The CDR3 length is 14 residues. As DNA, the CDR3 is TGTGCCAGCAGTTATAGCGGTTCCTCCTACGAGCAGTACGTC. Translated: CASSYSGSSYEQYV.

V gene TRBV4-1 combines with J gene TRBJ2-3; possibly TRBD2 for D (5 bases). Between the trimmed V and J ends, which lost 3 bases and 1 base, there was a span of 5 bases. Germline V gene lookup returns CDR1 MGHRA and CDR2 YSYEKL. The CDR3 length is 13 residues. The CDR3 protein is CASSQEGTDTQYF. The CDR3 region has the DNA TGCGCCAGCAGCCAGGAGGGCACAGATACGCAGTATTTT.

This chain uses TRBV28 with TRBJ1-5; TRBD1 might be the D (5 bases). Trimming shortened V by 2 bases and J by 7 bases, and 18 bases separated the two germline ends. The CDR3 totals 16 residues. Per the germline V gene, CDR1 is MDHEN and CDR2 is SYDVKM. The CDR3 bases are TGTGCCAGCAGTTTAACGGGAGGAGGGGTCAGACAGCCCCAGCATTTT. Translated, it gives CASSLTGGGVRQPQHF.

The V gene is TRBV9, the J gene TRBJ1-6; tentative D call: TRBD1 (6 bases). The CDR3 totals 14 residues. Germline assignment: CDR1 SGDLS and CDR2 YYNGEE. Trimming shortened V by 3 bases and J by 7 bases, and 11 bases separated the two germline ends. The CDR3 bases are TGTGCCAGCAGCGCCCGGGACAACAATTCACCCCTCCACTTT. This codes for CASSARDNNSPLHF.

The chain employs TRBV10-3 and TRBJ1-6; 7 bases line up with TRBD1. This CDR3 comprises 14 residues. The trim removed 5 bases at V and 7 bases at J, leaving 5 bases unmatched. Germline values: CDR1 ENHRY, CDR2 SYGVKD. Here the CDR3 DNA reads TGTGCCATCAGTAGACAGGGTACGAATTCACCCCTCCACTTT. Translated, it gives CAISRQGTNSPLHF.

In DNA, the CDR3 is TGTGCCAGCAGTTTCGGGACAGGGGGATTACGAGGACTGTTTTTT. It translates to CASSFGTGGLRGLFF. The chain is built from TRBV28 and TRBJ1-4; 11 positions agree with TRBD1. This CDR3 has 15 residues. From germline, CDR1 is MDHEN and CDR2 SYDVKM. The V and J ends lost 3 bases and 13 bases, in that order; junction bases with no gene match: 10. Filled out from reference TRBV28 and TRBJ1-4, the complete variable domain reads DVKVTQSSRYLVKRTGEKVFLECVQDMDHENMFWYRQDPGLGLRLIYFSYDVKMKEKGDIPEGYSVSREKKERFSLILESASTNQTSMYLCASSFGTGGLRGLFFGSGTQLSVL.

The chain combines TRBV7-3 with TRBJ2-1; 9 positions match TRBD2. This CDR3 has 15 amino acids. Germline CDR1 is SGHTA and CDR2 is FQGTGA. With 5 bases clipped from V and 2 bases from J, the junction kept 4 bases outside the gene matches. The CDR3 DNA reads as TGTGCCAGCAGCAGGTCTAGCGGGACCTACAATGAGCAGTTCTTC. This translates into CASSRSSGTYNEQFF.

CDR3 region: CASSFGPYNEQFF. The CDR3 coding sequence is TGTGCCAGCAGTTTTGGGCCCTACAATGAGCAGTTCTTC. The V gene is TRBV12-3 or TRBV12-4, the J gene TRBJ2-1, with D hard to call. The V gene lost 3 bases and the J gene lost 2 bases, with 5 bases spanning the gap. The CDR3 is made up of 13 amino acids.

The chain employs TRBV2 and TRBJ2-5; 10 bases are shared with TRBD2. Trimming at V came to 8 bases and at J to 6 bases, leaving 9 bases not matched to a gene. The CDR3 consists of 14 residues. Germline CDR1 reads SNHLY; CDR2 reads FYNNEI. The CDR3 sequence: CASRAASGRKTQYF. The CDR3 DNA reads TGTGCCAGCCGTGCGGCTAGCGGGAGAAAGACCCAGTACTTC.

The genes are TRBV24-1 and TRBJ2-1; 8 bases match TRBD2. Germline V gene sequence: CDR1 KGHDR, CDR2 SFDVKD. The CDR3 loop spans 15 amino acids. The junction had 5 bases not matched to a gene; V was cut back by 3 bases and J by 5 bases. The CDR3, as DNA: TGTGCCACCAGTGATCCCACTAGCGGCCACAATGAGCAGTTCTTC. Translation gives CATSDPTSGHNEQFF.

The chain has TRBV11-2 and TRBJ2-7; D perhaps matches TRBD1 (6 bases). The V end was cut by 1 base, the J end by 3 bases, with 16 bases between. From germline, CDR1 is SGHAT and CDR2 FQNNGV. CDR3 length: 16 residues. CDR3 sequence: CASSLVPSGDIYEQYV. DNA of the CDR3: TGTGCCAGCAGCTTAGTACCGTCAGGGGATATCTACGAGCAGTACGTC.

The chain links TRBV24-1 to TRBJ1-1; 7 positions agree with TRBD1. Germline CDR1 KGHDR, CDR2 SFDVKD. J lost 7 bases, V lost 3 bases, and 10 bases had no gene match. The CDR3 has 15 amino acids. CDR3 sequence: CATSDKTGNVGEAFF. In DNA, the CDR3 is TGTGCCACCAGTGATAAGACAGGGAACGTGGGTGAAGCTTTCTTT.

This CDR3 reads CASSSQTRQPQHF. The DNA for the CDR3 is TGTGCCAGCAGCTCGCAGACAAGGCAGCCCCAGCATTTT. The chain is built from TRBV7-8 and TRBJ1-5; D is unresolved. The germline V gene encodes CDR1 SGHVS and CDR2 FQNEAQ. This CDR3 contains 13 residues. Trimming cost V 4 bases and J 7 bases, with 11 bases left between them.

This chain links TRBV7-9 with TRBJ2-1, with a weak D call TRBD2 (6 bases). This CDR3 comprises 14 residues. Per germline, CDR1 SEHNR and CDR2 FQNEAQ (reference sequence). Trimming stripped 2 bases from V and 7 bases from J, with 12 bases between. The CDR3 region is CASSLTRAGNEQFF. The CDR3 DNA reads TGTGCCAGCAGCTTAACCCGAGCGGGTAATGAGCAGTTCTTC. Full variable domain (rest looked up from reference TRBV7-9 and TRBJ2-1): DTGVSQNPRHKITKRGQNVTFRCDPISEHNRLYWYRQTLGQGPEFLTYFQNEAQLEKSRLLSDRFSAERPKGSFSTLEIQRTEQGDSAMYLCASSLTRAGNEQFFGPGTRLTVL.

This clone has only a few counts. This sequence joins TRBV6-1 and TRBJ2-1, with 10 bases lining up with TRBD2. Germline V CDR1 and CDR2: MNHNS, SASEGT. The CDR3 loop spans 16 amino acids. V dropped 1 base and J dropped 8; count of bases not matched to a gene: 8. This CDR3 reads CASSEGWSGRGDEQFF. CDR3 sequence (DNA): TGTGCCAGCAGTGAAGGATGGAGCGGGAGGGGCGATGAGCAGTTCTTC.

V is TRBV11-3 and J is TRBJ2-7, with 7 bases that match TRBD2. V was clipped by 1 base and J by 9 bases; unmatched bases: 12. Germline V gene data show CDR1 as SGHNT and CDR2 as YENEEA. The CDR3 length is 15 residues. In DNA, the CDR3 is TGTGCCAGCAGCTTAGGGGACTACTCAAATTCGGGGCAGTACTTC. This translates into CASSLGDYSNSGQYF.

The chain links TRBV6-6 to TRBJ1-1, with D perhaps matching TRBD1 (6 bases). CDR1 MNHNY and CDR2 SVGAGI come from the germline V gene (reference sequence). V lost 5 bases, J lost 8 bases, and 12 bases lay in between. The CDR3 has 12 residues. The CDR3, as DNA: TGTGCCAGCAGTGGCCCCCAGGGGGAAGCTTTCTTT. This translates into CASSGPQGEAFF.

The chain uses TRBV5-1 and TRBJ1-1; D ambiguous. Trimming removed 5 bases at V and 0 bases at J, with 8 bases between. This CDR3 has 13 residues. The germline V gene encodes CDR1 SGHRS and CDR2 YFSETQ. CDR3 coding DNA: TGCGCCAGCAGACCTACAGTGAACACTGAAGCTTTCTTT. Protein: CASRPTVNTEAFF.

The chain links TRBV5-1 to TRBJ1-2; 12 nucleotides align to TRBD1. There are 17 residues in the CDR3. J gave up 4 bases and V 0 bases, and 7 bases lay outside the gene matches. The germline gives CDR1 SGHRS, CDR2 YFSETQ. CDR3: CASSLGGTGGASYGYTF. The CDR3 DNA reads TGCGCCAGCAGCTTGGGAGGGACAGGGGGCGCTTCCTATGGCTACACCTTC. The variable domain in full, with the rest retrieved from reference TRBV5-1 and TRBJ1-2, is KAGVTQTPRYLIKTRGQQVTLSCSPISGHRSVSWYQQTPGQGLQFLFEYFSETQRNKGNFPGRFSGRQFSNSRSEMNVSTLELGDSALYLCASSLGGTGGASYGYTFGSGTRLTVV.

This rearrangement joins TRBV7-9 to TRBJ1-2, with 10 bases matching TRBD1. There are 16 residues in the CDR3. The J segment lost 4 bases and the V segment lost 2 bases, leaving 7 bases of the junction unmatched. CDR1 and CDR2 from the germline V gene are SEHNR and FQNEAQ (reference sequence). The CDR3: CASSLKPTGGAYGYTF. The CDR3 DNA sequence: TGTGCCAGCAGCTTAAAACCGACAGGGGGCGCCTATGGCTACACCTTC.

The chain recombines TRBV6-1 with TRBJ1-1, with a tentative D call TRBD1 (5 bases). The CDR3 consists of 13 residues. Germline CDR1 MNHNS, CDR2 SASEGT. Deletions cut 1 base from V and 10 bases from J, with 13 bases between. CDR3 bases: TGTGCCAGCAGTGAAGAATTCGCAGGGCGAGCTTTCTTT. It yields the protein CASSEEFAGRAFF.

This chain joins TRBV28 and TRBJ1-5; TRBD1 matches 11 bases. Germline CDR1 reads MDHEN; CDR2 reads SYDVKM. This CDR3 has 14 amino acids. The ends lost 6 bases at V and 8 bases at J; junction bases unmatched: 6. This CDR3 reads CASRIGTGGKPQHF. The CDR3 DNA reads TGTGCCAGCAGGATTGGGACAGGGGGTAAGCCCCAGCATTTT.

The V and J genes are TRBV7-2 and TRBJ2-7; 7 bases match TRBD1. This CDR3 is 14 amino acids long. CDR1 SGHTA and CDR2 FQGNSA come from the germline V gene. Losses at the gene ends were 5 bases for V and 4 bases for J; bases not matched to a gene: 8. The CDR3 sequence: CASSLQQGRYEQYF. CDR3 DNA sequence: TGTGCCAGCAGCCTCCAACAGGGGCGATACGAGCAGTACTTC.

The rearrangement joins TRBV5-4 to TRBJ1-6, with TRBD1 matching over 10 bases. Losses at the gene ends were 2 bases for V and 9 bases for J; bases not matched to a gene: 2. The CDR3 has 14 residues. Per the germline V gene, CDR1 is SGHNT and CDR2 is YYREEE (reference sequence). The CDR3 DNA reads TGTGCCAGCAGCTTAGGGACAGGGGTTTCACCCCTCCACTTT. Its translation is CASSLGTGVSPLHF.

The V and J genes are TRBV6-6 and TRBJ2-1; D is perhaps TRBD2 (5 bases). There are 12 residues in the CDR3. Germline assignment: CDR1 MNHNY and CDR2 SVGAGI (reference sequence). Trimming left V 5 bases short and J 8 bases short, with 10 bases between. The CDR3 DNA follows: TGTGCCAGCAGTGCCACTAGTCATGAGCAGTTCTTC. Protein sequence: CASSATSHEQFF.

This clone showed up just a few times. V and J are TRBV7-2 and TRBJ1-3; 9 bases fit TRBD1. J gave up 8 bases and V 1 base, and 6 bases lay outside the gene matches. CDR3 length: 15 amino acids. Germline V gene sequence: CDR1 SGHTA, CDR2 FQGNSA. CDR3 DNA: TGTGCCAGCAGCTTAGGCCCGGGACAGGGACACACCATATATTTT. Its translation: CASSLGPGQGHTIYF.

J is TRBJ2-2 and V is TRBV6-5; D possibly corresponds to TRBD1 (6 bases). This CDR3 contains 15 residues. The V gene's germline CDR1 is MNHEY and CDR2 SVGAGI. V was pared by 5 bases and J by 3 bases, with 13 bases between. The CDR3 DNA is TGTGCCAGCAGTAGGGGATACAGGGACACCGGGGAGCTGTTTTTT. It specifies CASSRGYRDTGELFF.

A few counts support this clone. The chain carries TRBV5-1 and TRBJ1-6; TRBD1 is a possible D gene (5 bases). The V and J ends lost 2 bases and 1 base respectively, with 7 bases between them. CDR1 SGHRS and CDR2 YFSETQ come from the germline V gene. This CDR3 spans 15 amino acids. The DNA of the CDR3 is TGCGCCAGCAGCTTCGACAGTTCCTATAATTCACCCCTCCACTTT. Protein sequence: CASSFDSSYNSPLHF.

The V and J genes are TRBV6-5 and TRBJ1-5; TRBD1 might be the D (6 bases). V lost 5 bases, J lost 2 bases, and 13 bases lay in between. The CDR3 loop spans 15 amino acids. Germline lookup yields CDR1 MNHEY and CDR2 SVGAGI. The CDR3 spells CASSHTGYGNQPQHF. The CDR3 DNA is TGTGCCAGCAGTCATACAGGGTATGGCAATCAGCCCCAGCATTTT.